This T cell receptor (beta chain) was sequenced during a study of glioma-infiltrating T cells. Amplification of TCR alpha and beta CDR3 regions from RNA used iRepertoire nested multiplex PCR. For one-step reverse transcription and amplification, about 85-400 ng of tissue mRNA or PBMC total RNA was used. MiXCR, run by TCRdb on the multiplex PCR reads, gives a single entry per CDR3 protein. Among about 410,000 distinct CDR3 sequences listed, roughly 41% were seen once. Germline-derived CDR1 and CDR2 are MDHEN and SYDVKM. With 8 bases removed from V and 4 bases from J, the gap between germline ends came to 17 bases. The CDR3 spans 14 residues.

Sequenced material: glioma tissue, nonneoplastic brain tissue, or PBMCs (not recorded which). The origin of this receptor is a human donor with low-grade glioma or glioblastoma, undergoing nonglioma brain surgery, or in good health (not recorded which). V and J are TRBV28 and TRBJ1-2; tentative D call: TRBD1 (6 bases). CDR3 region: CASGEAGDPYGYTF. In DNA, the CDR3 is TGTGCCAGCGGTGAGGCAGGGGATCCCTATGGCTACACCTTC.